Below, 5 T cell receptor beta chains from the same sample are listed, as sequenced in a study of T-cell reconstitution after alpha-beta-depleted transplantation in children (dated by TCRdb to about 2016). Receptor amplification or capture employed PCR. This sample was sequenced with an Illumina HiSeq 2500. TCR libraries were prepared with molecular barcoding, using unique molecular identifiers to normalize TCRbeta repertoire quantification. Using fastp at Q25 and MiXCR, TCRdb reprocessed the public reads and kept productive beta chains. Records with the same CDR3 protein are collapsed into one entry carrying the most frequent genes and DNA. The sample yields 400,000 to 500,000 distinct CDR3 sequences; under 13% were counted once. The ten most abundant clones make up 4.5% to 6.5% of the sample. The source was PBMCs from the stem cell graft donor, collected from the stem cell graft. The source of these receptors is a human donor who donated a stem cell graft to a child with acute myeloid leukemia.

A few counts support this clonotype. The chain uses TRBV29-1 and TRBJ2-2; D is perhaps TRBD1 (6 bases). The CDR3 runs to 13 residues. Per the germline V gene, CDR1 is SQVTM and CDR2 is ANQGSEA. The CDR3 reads CSITGSNTGELFF. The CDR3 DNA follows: TGCAGTATAACAGGGTCGAACACCGGGGAGCTGTTTTTT.

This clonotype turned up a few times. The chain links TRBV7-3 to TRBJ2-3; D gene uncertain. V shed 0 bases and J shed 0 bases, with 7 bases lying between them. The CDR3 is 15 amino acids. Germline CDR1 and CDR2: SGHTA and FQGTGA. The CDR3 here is CASSLTGVSTDTQYF. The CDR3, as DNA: TGTGCCAGCAGCTTAACTGGGGTTAGCACAGATACGCAGTATTTT.

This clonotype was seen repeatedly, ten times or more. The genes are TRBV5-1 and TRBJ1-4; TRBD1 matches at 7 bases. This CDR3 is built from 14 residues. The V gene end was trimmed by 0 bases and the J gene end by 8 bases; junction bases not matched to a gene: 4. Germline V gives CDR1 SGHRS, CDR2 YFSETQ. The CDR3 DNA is TGCGCCAGCAGCTTGGATACAGGGGAAGAAAAACTGTTTTTT. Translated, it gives CASSLDTGEEKLFF.

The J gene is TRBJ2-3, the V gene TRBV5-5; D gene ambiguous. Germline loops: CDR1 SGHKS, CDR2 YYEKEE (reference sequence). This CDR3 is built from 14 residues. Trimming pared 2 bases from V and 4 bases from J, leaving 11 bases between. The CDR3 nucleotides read TGTGCCAGCAGCTTTTTCCGTTGGTCAGATACGCAGTATTTT. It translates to CASSFFRWSDTQYF.

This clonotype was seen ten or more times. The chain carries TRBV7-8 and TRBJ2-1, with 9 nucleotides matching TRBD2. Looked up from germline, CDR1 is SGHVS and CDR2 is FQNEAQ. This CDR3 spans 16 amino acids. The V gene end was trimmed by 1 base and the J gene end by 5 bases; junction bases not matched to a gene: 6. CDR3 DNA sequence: TGTGCCAGCAGCTTAGTTAGCGGGGGCCCTGACAATGAGCAGTTCTTC. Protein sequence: CASSLVSGGPDNEQFF.